Sequencing of this TCR beta chain was carried out in a study of blood T cell repertoires in COVID-19. At the level of the study: The origin of the acute and convalescent COVID-19 samples was the United States, Italy and Spain. The cDNA or gDNA used as material had been derived from T cells, B-cell-depleted T cells, or PBMCs.

The V gene end was trimmed by 5 bases and the J gene end by 3 bases; junction bases not matched to a gene: 6. This CDR3 spans 17 amino acids. Germline values: CDR1 SGHNT, CDR2 YENEEA. This clone was seen a few times. Original handling: Scientists estimated how many nucleated cells there were by amplifying reference gene primers. This table comes from immunoSEQ multiplex PCR, and its TCRdb copy is limited to in-frame clones, with some not included. The V and J calls and the clone size are those of that table, but D and trimming were determined from the DNA. The sample contains 100,000 or so clones, around 75% of which appear only once.

This chain links TRBV11-3 with TRBJ2-1; 14 bases are shared with TRBD2. The sample was peripheral blood. The TCR comes from a human donor in a cohort sampled during active COVID-19. CDR3 nucleotide sequence: TGTGCCAGCAGCCCAGGGACTAGCGGGAGTATCTACAATGAGCAGTTCTTC. This gives the protein CASSPGTSGSIYNEQFF.